Listed here are 28 T cell receptor beta chains from one sample, sequenced in a study of monozygotic twins with inflammatory bowel disease (dated by TCRdb to between 2017 and 2020). Library generation was performed with 5' RACE. The data were produced on an Illumina HiSeq 2500. Each entry corresponds to one CDR3 protein sequence from reads that TCRdb reprocessed, and DNA is not given. The sample table on file contains over 90,000 distinct CDR3 sequences. The ten largest clones represent 1.5% to 2% of the sample. Sequenced input: blood. All receptors come from a human donor with ulcerative colitis or Crohn's disease, or a healthy co-twin of an affected twin (not recorded which).

The chain recombines TRBV7-2 with TRBJ2-3; no DNA is available, so the TRBD2 call from TCRdb remains unchecked. This CDR3 is built from 17 residues. Germline values: CDR1 SGHTA, CDR2 FQGNSA. CDR3 residues: CASSFWLAGGGTDTQYF.

The chain links TRBV15 to TRBJ2-3; TCRdb outputs TRBD1, but without DNA this stays unchecked. CDR3 length: 14 residues. The V gene's germline CDR1 is LNHNV and CDR2 YYDKDF (reference sequence). CDR3 sequence: CATSRATGIDTQYF.

V usage is TRBV5-1 and J usage is TRBJ2-7. The germline gives CDR1 SGHRS, CDR2 YFSETQ. The CDR3 runs 15 residues. The CDR3 sequence: CASSLVAGSFYEQYF.

This chain joins TRBV4-3 and TRBJ1-1; TCRdb designates TRBD1, a call that cannot be tested without DNA. This CDR3 spans 14 amino acids. Germline V gene data show CDR1 as LGHNA and CDR2 as YSLEER. CDR3 in amino acids: CASSQGGSPTEAFF.

The chain carries TRBV12-3 or TRBV12-4 and TRBJ1-2. The CDR3 has 17 amino acids. CDR3 protein: CASSLAEVYNPNYGYTF.

The rearrangement uses TRBV24-1 and TRBJ2-5; TCRdb reports TRBD1, a call that lacks DNA to check it against. The CDR3 covers 17 residues. From germline, CDR1 is KGHDR and CDR2 SFDVKD. CDR3 protein: CATSDLRDSTFQETQYF.

The V and J genes are TRBV20-1 and TRBJ2-2; the TRBD2 assignment by TCRdb is unverifiable without DNA. CDR3 length: 15 residues. CDR1 is DFQATT and CDR2 is SNEGSKA in the germline V gene (reference sequence). The CDR3 spells CSAPSSGRNTGELFF.

The chain couples TRBV29-1 to TRBJ1-1; TCRdb selects TRBD1, and the lack of DNA leaves this call unchecked. This CDR3 contains 13 residues. Germline V gives CDR1 SQVTM, CDR2 ANQGSEA. CDR3 sequence: CSVDGQGWTEAFF.

This chain connects TRBV7-2 to TRBJ2-7; TCRdb designates TRBD2, a call that cannot be tested without DNA. Germline CDR1 and CDR2: SGHTA and FQGNSA. The CDR3 is 17 amino acids. CDR3 amino acids: CASSLALLAGDGYEQYF.

The chain has TRBV3-1 and TRBJ2-5; the TCRdb D gene call, TRBD2, has no DNA to confirm it. The CDR3 loop spans 15 amino acids. Germline loops: CDR1 LGHDT, CDR2 YNNKEL (reference sequence). Here the CDR3 reads CASSLQAGVRETQYF.

CDR3 sequence reads: CSVGEGLATNEKLFF. The chain recombines TRBV29-1 with TRBJ1-4. This CDR3 is built from 15 residues. The V gene's germline CDR1 is SQVTM and CDR2 ANQGSEA.

The chain links TRBV10-1 to TRBJ2-1; TCRdb returns TRBD2, unconfirmable since there is no DNA. From germline, CDR1 is WNHNN and CDR2 SYGVQD (reference sequence). The CDR3 has 15 amino acids. The CDR3 protein is CASSDAGGPWNEQFF.

The chain employs TRBV28 and TRBJ2-2; TCRdb names TRBD1, which stays unverified in the absence of DNA. This CDR3 comprises 15 residues. Looked up from germline, CDR1 is MDHEN and CDR2 is SYDVKM. The chain's CDR3 is CASSPEGANTGELFF.

The chain couples TRBV7-2 to TRBJ2-3; the TCRdb D gene call, TRBD1, has no DNA to confirm it. Germline-derived CDR1 and CDR2 are SGHTA and FQGNSA. This CDR3 contains 14 residues. CDR3 loop: CASSLVGGRDTQYF.

The V call is TRBV7-3, the J call TRBJ2-3; TCRdb proposes TRBD1, but this gene call is untestable without DNA. Germline V gives CDR1 SGHTA, CDR2 FQGTGA. The CDR3 has 16 amino acids. The CDR3 region is CASSADRATYTDTQYF.

The V and J genes are TRBV3-1 and TRBJ2-1. Germline CDR1 reads LGHDT; CDR2 reads YNNKEL (reference sequence). The CDR3 is 17 residues long. The CDR3 reads CASSQTHGGRPYNEQFF.

The chain has TRBV5-1 and TRBJ2-1; TCRdb reports TRBD1, a call that lacks DNA to check it against. The CDR3 consists of 15 residues. Germline assignment: CDR1 SGHRS and CDR2 YFSETQ. This chain's CDR3 is CASSLGDRDYNEQFF.

V usage is TRBV11-2 and J usage is TRBJ2-2. Germline assignment: CDR1 SGHAT and CDR2 FQNNGV. The CDR3 length is 16 residues. Here the CDR3 reads CASSLATPTNTGELFF.

The CDR3 region is CASSSSQSSNQPQHF. The chain joins TRBV12-3 or TRBV12-4 to TRBJ1-5. The CDR3 has 15 residues.

V and J are TRBV2 and TRBJ1-3; there is no DNA to check the TCRdb D call of TRBD1. CDR1 is SNHLY, CDR2 FYNNEI, per germline. CDR3 size: 14 residues. CDR3 in amino acids: CASAIQGAGNTIYF.

The rearrangement joins TRBV7-2 to TRBJ2-7; TCRdb designates TRBD2, a call that cannot be tested without DNA. The CDR3 has 15 amino acids. CDR1 and CDR2 from the germline V gene are SGHTA and FQGNSA. The CDR3 region is CASSPLAGGSYEQYF.

V usage is TRBV12-3 or TRBV12-4 and J usage is TRBJ2-7; no DNA is available, so the TRBD1 call from TCRdb remains unchecked. This CDR3 has 14 amino acids. The CDR3 sequence: CASSSRGGVYEQYF.

The chain recombines TRBV20-1 with TRBJ2-3; with no DNA, the TCRdb D assignment of TRBD1 cannot be verified. Germline V gives CDR1 DFQATT, CDR2 SNEGSKA (reference sequence). The CDR3 covers 15 residues. The CDR3 sequence: CSAGPLDRPGDTQYF.

The chain carries TRBV5-1 and TRBJ2-2. There are 14 residues in the CDR3. Germline assignment: CDR1 SGHRS and CDR2 YFSETQ. The CDR3 here is CASSLTLPTGELFF.

The rearrangement joins TRBV6-5 to TRBJ2-7; as DNA is missing, the TRBD1 call by TCRdb cannot be tested. CDR1 and CDR2 (germline): MNHEY, SVGAGI. This CDR3 has 11 residues. CDR3 region: CASKGGHEQYF.

V is TRBV20-1 and J is TRBJ1-3; TCRdb calls TRBD1, which cannot be checked without DNA. CDR1 and CDR2 (germline): DFQATT, SNEGSKA (reference sequence). The CDR3 has 15 amino acids. CDR3 loop: CSAGRQASSGNTIYF.

The J gene is TRBJ2-2, the V gene TRBV5-4; TCRdb designates TRBD1, a call that cannot be tested without DNA. The germline V gene encodes CDR1 SGHNT and CDR2 YYREEE (reference sequence). The CDR3 is 16 amino acids. The CDR3 sequence is CASTPDRVGNTGELFF.

The chain is built from TRBV12-3 or TRBV12-4 and TRBJ1-2; there is no DNA to check the TCRdb D call of TRBD1. The CDR3 sequence is 15 residues long. The CDR3 loop reads CASRPTGLGSYGYTF.